Each of the 25 T cell receptor beta chains below was sequenced from the same sample in a study of OX40 agonist ivuxolimab in advanced cancers. Clones were sequenced by immunoSEQ multiplex PCR, and TCRdb holds only the in-frame ones, with some missing. Here the sample spans 65,000 or so clones, roughly 84% being singletons. The sequenced sample was CD4+ or CD8+ T cells sorted from blood, obtained in a trial of the OX40 agonist ivuxolimab. The receptors come from an adult with an advanced solid tumor such as melanoma, head and neck, liver or kidney cancer.

J is TRBJ2-1 and V is TRBV4-1, with 10 bases fitting TRBD2. CDR1 is MGHRA and CDR2 is YSYEKL in the germline V gene. The CDR3 totals 16 residues. Trimming at V came to 5 bases and at J to 3 bases, leaving 7 bases not matched to a gene. CDR3 sequence (DNA): TGCGCCAGCAGCGATTTAGCGGGAGGCCTCTACAATGAGCAGTTCTTC. Its protein is CASSDLAGGLYNEQFF.

The chain links TRBV27 to TRBJ1-2; TRBD1 is a possible D gene (5 bases). This CDR3 contains 14 residues. CDR1 and CDR2 (germline): MNHEY, SMNVEV (reference sequence). V was clipped by 3 bases and J by 2 bases, with 10 bases between them. The CDR3 sequence: CASSFIGGNYGYTF. The CDR3 nucleotides read TGTGCCAGCAGTTTCATCGGGGGAAACTATGGCTACACCTTC.

This chain connects TRBV11-2 to TRBJ2-7; TRBD2 matches 11 bases. The V gene's germline CDR1 is SGHAT and CDR2 FQNNGV. This CDR3 is 16 amino acids long. V lost 4 bases to trimming and J lost 3 bases; unmatched junction nucleotides: 8. The CDR3 nucleotides are TGTGCCAGCAGCTCACGCGGACTAGCGGGCCTCTACGAGCAGTACTTC. It encodes CASSSRGLAGLYEQYF.

This rearrangement joins TRBV7-6 to TRBJ2-3, with D unclear. The CDR3 totals 15 residues. Trimming left V 1 base short and J 4 bases short, with 12 bases between. Germline assignment: CDR1 SGHVS and CDR2 FNYEAQ. CDR3 bases: TGTGCCAGCAGCTTAGTTCGAGGTCGTTCAGATACGCAGTATTTT. Amino acid sequence: CASSLVRGRSDTQYF.

This clone was recorded only once. This sequence joins TRBV7-2 and TRBJ2-1; perhaps TRBD1 as D (5 bases). V was shortened by 2 bases and J by 6 bases, with 8 bases between the two germline ends. The germline gives CDR1 SGHTA, CDR2 FQGNSA. This CDR3 region has 13 residues. Here the CDR3 DNA reads TGTGCCAGCAGCTTACAGGGCACCAATGAGCAGTTCTTC. It codes for CASSLQGTNEQFF. The variable domain in full, with the rest retrieved from reference TRBV7-2 and TRBJ2-1, is GAGVSQSPSNKVTEKGKDVELRCDPISGHTALYWYRQSLGQGLEFLIYFQGNSAPDKSGLPSDRFSAERTGGSVSTLTIQRTQQEDSAVYLCASSLQGTNEQFFGPGTRLTVL.

The V call is TRBV13, the J call TRBJ1-1, with 8 bases matching TRBD1. There are 17 residues in the CDR3. After removal of 5 bases from V and 4 bases from J, the junction contained 15 bases not matched to a gene. Looked up from germline, CDR1 is PRHDT and CDR2 is FYEKMQ (reference sequence). The CDR3 protein is CASSPFFGTGGFTEAFF. The DNA for the CDR3 is TGTGCCAGCAGCCCATTTTTTGGGACAGGCGGATTCACTGAAGCTTTCTTT. The complete variable domain, with remaining parts taken from reference TRBV13 and TRBJ1-1, reads AAGVIQSPRHLIKEKRETATLKCYPIPRHDTVYWYQQGPGQDPQFLISFYEKMQSDKGSIPDRFSAQQFSDYHSELNMSSLELGDSALYFCASSPFFGTGGFTEAFFGQGTRLTVV.

The genes are TRBV7-2 and TRBJ2-1; D may be TRBD1 (6 bases). The V and J ends lost 0 bases and 9 bases respectively, with 6 bases between them. The CDR3 spans 12 residues. Germline lookup yields CDR1 SGHTA and CDR2 FQGNSA. The CDR3 loop reads CASSLAGGEQFF. DNA for the CDR3: TGTGCCAGCAGCTTAGCAGGGGGTGAGCAGTTCTTC. Drawing the rest from reference TRBV7-2 and TRBJ2-1, the complete variable domain is GAGVSQSPSNKVTEKGKDVELRCDPISGHTALYWYRQSLGQGLEFLIYFQGNSAPDKSGLPSDRFSAERTGGSVSTLTIQRTQQEDSAVYLCASSLAGGEQFFGPGTRLTVL.

The chain has TRBV5-1 and TRBJ1-1; 7 positions match TRBD1. The CDR3 totals 13 residues. Germline V gene data show CDR1 as SGHRS and CDR2 as YFSETQ. The J segment lost 6 bases and the V segment lost 4 bases, leaving 6 bases of the junction unmatched. Here the CDR3 reads CASSHGTESEAFF. Here the CDR3 DNA reads TGCGCCAGCAGCCACGGGACAGAGTCTGAAGCTTTCTTT.

This chain links TRBV5-1 with TRBJ1-2; D remains unclear. Germline V gene lookup returns CDR1 SGHRS and CDR2 YFSETQ. This CDR3 region has 13 residues. Trimming took off 0 bases at V and 8 bases at J, with 11 bases between the two ends. The CDR3 reads CASSLERGGGYTF. The CDR3 nucleotides read TGCGCCAGCAGCTTGGAACGGGGAGGCGGCTACACCTTC.

The chain is built from TRBV4-1 and TRBJ1-4, with 7 bases fitting TRBD1. CDR3 length equals 16 residues. CDR1 is MGHRA, CDR2 YSYEKL, per germline. V was pared by 1 base and J by 3 bases, with 5 bases of the junction left unmatched. The CDR3 DNA follows: TGCGCCAGCAGCCAAGTTACCGGGACAGCTAATGAAAAACTGTTTTTT. It codes for CASSQVTGTANEKLFF.

This clone came up a few times. The chain combines TRBV5-4 with TRBJ1-2; 8 bases match TRBD1. The CDR3 sequence is 14 residues long. Germline CDR1 reads SGHNT; CDR2 reads YYREEE (reference sequence). Trimming removed 0 bases from V and 7 bases from J; junction bases left unmatched: 5. CDR3 nucleotides: TGTGCCAGCAGCTTGGGGCAGGGGGCGAGTGGCTACACCTTC. Translated, it gives CASSLGQGASGYTF.

CDR3 sequence: CASGLTLGRLVADTQYF. CDR3 DNA: TGTGCTAGTGGTTTGACACTGGGGAGGCTTGTGGCAGATACGCAGTATTTT. J is TRBJ2-3 and V is TRBV12-5; weak D call: TRBD2 (6 bases). V lost 2 bases, J lost 4 bases, and 19 bases lay in between. The CDR3 runs to 17 residues. Germline CDR1 is LGHNT and CDR2 is FRNRAP. Using reference TRBV12-5 and TRBJ2-3 for the parts outside the CDR3, the full variable domain is DARVTQTPRHKVTEMGQEVTMRCQPILGHNTVFWYRQTMMQGLELLAYFRNRAPLDDSGMPKDRFSAEMPDATLATLKIQPSEPRDSAVYFCASGLTLGRLVADTQYFGPGTRLTVL.

The chain recombines TRBV5-4 with TRBJ1-5, with unresolved D. Germline values: CDR1 SGHNT, CDR2 YYREEE (reference sequence). The CDR3 length is 14 residues. V was cut by 0 bases and J by 2 bases, with 6 bases left in between. The CDR3 region has the DNA TGTGCCAGCAGCTTGGGGGGTGGCAATCAGCCCCAGCATTTT. It is translated as CASSLGGGNQPQHF.

The chain has TRBV6-1 and TRBJ2-7; 8 positions agree with TRBD1. V lost 6 bases to trimming and J lost 5 bases; unmatched junction nucleotides: 6. Per the germline V gene, CDR1 is MNHNS and CDR2 is SASEGT. This CDR3 is 13 amino acids long. For the CDR3, the DNA is TGTGCCAGCAGGTGGACAGGGCGGGACGAGCAGTACTTC. It is translated as CASRWTGRDEQYF.

This clone has just a few counts. The rearrangement joins TRBV7-9 to TRBJ1-4; no firm D call. CDR1 SEHNR and CDR2 FQNEAQ come from the germline V gene (reference sequence). Trimming removed 1 base at V and 4 bases at J, with 7 bases between. The CDR3 length is 14 residues. The CDR3 loop is CASSLDAHNEKLFF. In nucleotides, the CDR3 is TGTGCCAGCAGCTTAGACGCGCATAATGAAAAACTGTTTTTT. Full variable domain (missing parts from reference TRBV7-9 and TRBJ1-4): DTGVSQNPRHKITKRGQNVTFRCDPISEHNRLYWYRQTLGQGPEFLTYFQNEAQLEKSRLLSDRFSAERPKGSFSTLEIQRTEQGDSAMYLCASSLDAHNEKLFFGSGTQLSVL.

Of note for this clone: At one boundary the junction diverges from the germline segment, which might be a read error. J is TRBJ1-4 and V is TRBV9, with 9 bases that match TRBD1. Germline CDR1 and CDR2: SGDLS and YYNGEE. The CDR3 runs to 15 residues. Written as DNA, the CDR3 is TGTGCCAGCGGCGTAAGGGGACAGGGCGGCGAAAAACTGTTTTTT. Its protein is CASGVRGQGGEKLFF.

The chain employs TRBV11-3 and TRBJ2-3, with a weak D call TRBD1 (6 bases). Germline-derived CDR1 and CDR2 are SGHNT and YENEEA. The CDR3 covers 14 residues. Trimming shortened V by 5 bases and J by 3 bases, and 12 bases separated the two germline ends. CDR3 protein: CASSTQGRTDTQYF. In nucleotides, the CDR3 is TGTGCCAGCAGCACTCAGGGGCGGACAGATACGCAGTATTTT.

V gene TRBV4-1 combines with J gene TRBJ2-7; 7 nucleotides align to TRBD2. The CDR3 sequence is 13 residues long. The germline CDR1 and CDR2 sequences are MGHRA and YSYEKL. V was clipped by 0 bases and J by 6 bases; unmatched bases: 2. DNA of the CDR3: TGCGCCAGCAGCCAAGAACGCGGGAGCGAGCAGTACTTC. It translates to CASSQERGSEQYF.

This sequence joins TRBV21-1 and TRBJ2-1; the listed D gene, TRBD1, was not tested against the DNA. TRBV21-1 is a listed pseudogene. The CDR3 is made up of 16 amino acids. CDR3 nucleotides: TGTGCCAGCAGCAAAGGACAGCCAAGCTCCTACAATGAGCAGTTCTTC. Protein product: CASSKGQPSSYNEQFF.

The genes are TRBV18 and TRBJ1-2; D might be TRBD1 (6 bases). V was shortened by 2 bases and J by 8 bases, with 12 bases between the two germline ends. Germline V CDR1 and CDR2: KGHSH, LQKENI. The CDR3 runs 13 residues. This CDR3 is CASSPSGEGGYTF. The CDR3 nucleotides read TGTGCCAGCTCACCATCAGGGGAGGGAGGCTACACCTTC.

V and J are TRBV7-9 and TRBJ2-3, with 12 nucleotides matching TRBD2. Germline V gene sequence: CDR1 SEHNR, CDR2 FQNEAQ (reference sequence). Unmatched junction bases numbered 3, after V lost 1 base and J lost 1 base. The CDR3 loop spans 17 amino acids. The CDR3 sequence is CASSLGTSGARTDTQYF. The CDR3 DNA reads as TGTGCCAGCAGCTTAGGGACTAGCGGGGCCCGCACAGATACGCAGTATTTT.

CDR3 sequence (DNA): TGTGCCAGCTCACCACAGTCAGCTTCCGAAGCTTTCTTT. It codes for CASSPQSASEAFF. V is TRBV18 and J is TRBJ1-1; no reliable D call. Trimming stripped 1 base from V and 8 bases from J, with 11 bases between. Germline-derived CDR1 and CDR2 are KGHSH and LQKENI. The CDR3 totals 13 residues. The variable domain in full, completed from reference TRBV18 and TRBJ1-1, reads NAGVMQNPRHLVRRRGQEARLRCSPMKGHSHVYWYRQLPEEGLKFMVYLQKENIIDESGMPKERFSAEFPKEGPSILRIQQVVRGDSAAYFCASSPQSASEAFFGQGTRLTVV.

CDR3 region: CASSDGTSGGFEETQYF. For the CDR3, the DNA is TGTGCCAGCAGCGACGGGACTAGCGGGGGCTTCGAGGAGACCCAGTACTTC. This chain connects TRBV9 to TRBJ2-5, with TRBD2 matching 14 bases. The trim removed 3 bases at V and 5 bases at J, leaving 9 bases unmatched. Germline V gives CDR1 SGDLS, CDR2 YYNGEE. The length of the CDR3 is 17 residues. Supplemented by reference TRBV9 and TRBJ2-5, the full variable domain reads DSGVTQTPKHLITATGQRVTLRCSPRSGDLSVYWYQQSLDQGLQFLIQYYNGEERAKGNILERFSAQQFPDLHSELNLSSLELGDSALYFCASSDGTSGGFEETQYFGPGTRLLVL.

The chain recombines TRBV27 with TRBJ1-3; 8 nucleotides agree with TRBD1. Germline values: CDR1 MNHEY, CDR2 SMNVEV (reference sequence). The J segment lost 8 bases and the V segment lost 9 bases, leaving 12 bases of the junction unmatched. The CDR3 is 14 residues long. CDR3 DNA: TGTGCCAGTCAGGGGGCCGACAGGTTTGACACCATATATTTT. It encodes CASQGADRFDTIYF.

The chain is built from TRBV9 and TRBJ2-1; 8 bases match TRBD1. Germline V gene sequence: CDR1 SGDLS, CDR2 YYNGEE. This CDR3 is built from 14 residues. V lost 0 bases and J lost 4; bases outside the gene matches: 0. The CDR3 nucleotides are TGTGCCAGCAGCGTAGGACAGGGGTACAATGAGCAGTTCTTC. Encoded protein: CASSVGQGYNEQFF.